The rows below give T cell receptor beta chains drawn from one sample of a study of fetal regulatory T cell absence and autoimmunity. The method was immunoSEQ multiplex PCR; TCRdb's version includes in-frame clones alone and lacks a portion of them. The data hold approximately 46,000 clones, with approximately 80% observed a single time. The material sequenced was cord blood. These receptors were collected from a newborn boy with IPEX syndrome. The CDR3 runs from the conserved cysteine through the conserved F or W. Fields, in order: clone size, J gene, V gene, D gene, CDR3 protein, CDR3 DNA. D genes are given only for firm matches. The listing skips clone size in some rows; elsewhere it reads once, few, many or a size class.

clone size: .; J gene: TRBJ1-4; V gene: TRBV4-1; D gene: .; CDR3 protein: CASSHDGRAVGEKLFF; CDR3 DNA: TGCGCCAGCAGCCACGACGGCAGGGCTGTGGGTGAAAAACTGTTTTTT
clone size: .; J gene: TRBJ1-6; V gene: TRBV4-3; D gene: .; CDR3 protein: CASSPSPAIKVGSYNSPLHF; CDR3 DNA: TGCGCCAGCAGCCCTTCCCCGGCCATTAAGGTGGGCTCCTATAATTCACCCCTCCACTTT
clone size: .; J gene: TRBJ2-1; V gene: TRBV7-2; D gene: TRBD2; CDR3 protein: CASRNPRGTRASNEQFF; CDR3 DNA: TGTGCCAGCAGAAACCCGCGTGGGACTAGGGCTTCAAATGAGCAGTTCTTC
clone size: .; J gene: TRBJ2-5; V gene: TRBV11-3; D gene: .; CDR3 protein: CASSPGAQETQYF; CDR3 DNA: TGTGCCAGCAGCCCAGGCGCCCAAGAGACCCAGTACTTC
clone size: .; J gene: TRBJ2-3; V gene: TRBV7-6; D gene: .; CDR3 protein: CASSLLRLGTDTQYF; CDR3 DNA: TGTGCCAGCAGCTTACTGCGGCTGGGCACAGATACGCAGTATTTT
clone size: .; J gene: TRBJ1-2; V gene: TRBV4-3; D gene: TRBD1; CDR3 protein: CASSQGGGQGYTF; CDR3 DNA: TGCGCCAGCAGCCAAGGAGGGGGACAGGGATACACCTTC
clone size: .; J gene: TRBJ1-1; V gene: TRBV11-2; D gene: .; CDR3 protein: CASGWGGNTEAFF; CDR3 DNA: TGTGCCAGCGGTTGGGGCGGGAACACTGAAGCTTTCTTT
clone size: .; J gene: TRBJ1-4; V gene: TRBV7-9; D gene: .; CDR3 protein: CASSLARQIEEKLFF; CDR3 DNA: TGTGCCAGCAGCTTAGCGCGGCAGATAGAGGAAAAACTGTTTTTT
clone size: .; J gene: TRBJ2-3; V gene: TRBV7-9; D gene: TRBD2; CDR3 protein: CASSWTSGPSTDTQYF; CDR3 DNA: TGTGCCAGCAGCTGGACTAGCGGGCCTAGCACAGATACGCAGTATTTT
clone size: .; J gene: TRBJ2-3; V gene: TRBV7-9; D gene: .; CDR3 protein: CASSLDLADTQYF; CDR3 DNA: TGTGCCAGCAGCTTAGATCTGGCAGATACGCAGTATTTT
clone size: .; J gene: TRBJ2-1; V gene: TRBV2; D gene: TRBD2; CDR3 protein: CASSVAGGPYNEQFF; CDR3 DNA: TGTGCCAGCAGTGTAGCGGGAGGCCCCTACAATGAGCAGTTCTTC
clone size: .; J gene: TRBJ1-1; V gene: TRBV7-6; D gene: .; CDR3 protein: CASSLPPRITEAFF; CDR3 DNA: TGTGCCAGCAGCTTACCTCCACGGATCACTGAAGCTTTCTTT
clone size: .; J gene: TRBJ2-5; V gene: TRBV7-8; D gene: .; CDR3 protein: CASSLVRAGARGETQYF; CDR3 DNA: TGTGCCAGCAGCTTAGTAAGGGCAGGGGCGCGGGGAGAGACCCAGTACTTC
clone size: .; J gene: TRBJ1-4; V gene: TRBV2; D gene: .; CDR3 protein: CASSYRPSTNEKLFF; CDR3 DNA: TGTGCCAGCAGTTACCGACCCTCAACTAATGAAAAACTGTTTTTT
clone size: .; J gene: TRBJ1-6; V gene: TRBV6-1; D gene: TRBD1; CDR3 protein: CASTPQGVGISPLHF; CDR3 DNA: TGTGCCAGCACCCCACAGGGGGTAGGTATTTCACCCCTCCACTTT
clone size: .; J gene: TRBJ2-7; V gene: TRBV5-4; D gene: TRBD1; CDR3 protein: CASSLGDRAYEQYF; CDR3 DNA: TGTGCCAGCAGCTTGGGGGACAGGGCCTACGAGCAGTACTTC
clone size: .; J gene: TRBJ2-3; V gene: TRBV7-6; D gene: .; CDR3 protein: CASSLVETGVTDTQYF; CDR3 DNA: TGTGCCAGCAGCTTAGTCGAGACAGGTGTCACAGATACGCAGTATTTT
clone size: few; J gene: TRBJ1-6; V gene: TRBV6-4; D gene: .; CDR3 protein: CASSAMRGSPLHF; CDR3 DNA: TGTGCCAGCAGTGCTATGAGGGGTTCACCCCTCCACTTT
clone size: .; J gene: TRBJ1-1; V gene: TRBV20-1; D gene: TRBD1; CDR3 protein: CSATGGTEAFF; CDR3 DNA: TGCAGTGCTACAGGGGGCACTGAAGCTTTCTTT
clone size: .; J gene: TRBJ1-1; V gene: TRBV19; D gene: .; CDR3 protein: CASTKGGTRGGDEAFF; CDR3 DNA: TGTGCCAGTACTAAGGGGGGAACAAGGGGAGGGGATGAAGCTTTCTTT
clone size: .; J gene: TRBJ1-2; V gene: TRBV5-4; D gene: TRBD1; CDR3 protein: CASSLAGGGGYTF; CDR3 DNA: TGTGCCAGCAGCTTGGCAGGGGGCGGGGGCTACACCTTC
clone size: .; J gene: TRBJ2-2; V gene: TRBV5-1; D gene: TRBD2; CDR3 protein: CASNRLAGETGELFF; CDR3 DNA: TGCGCCAGCAACAGACTAGCGGGAGAAACCGGGGAGCTGTTTTTT
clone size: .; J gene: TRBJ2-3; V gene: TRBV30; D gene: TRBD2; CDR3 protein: CAWSRRLASTDTQYF; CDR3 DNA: TGTGCCTGGAGTAGGAGACTAGCTAGCACAGATACGCAGTATTTT
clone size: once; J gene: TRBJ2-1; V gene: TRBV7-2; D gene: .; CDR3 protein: CASTPSYNEQFF; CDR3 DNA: TGTGCCAGCACTCCCTCCTACAATGAGCAGTTCTTC
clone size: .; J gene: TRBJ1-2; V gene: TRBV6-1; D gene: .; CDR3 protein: CASSEAPATAGGYTF; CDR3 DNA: TGTGCCAGCAGTGAAGCTCCCGCCACCGCGGGTGGCTACACCTTC
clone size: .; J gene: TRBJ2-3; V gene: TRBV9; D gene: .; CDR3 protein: CASSGTSTDTQYF; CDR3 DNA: TGTGCCAGCAGCGGGACTAGCACAGATACGCAGTATTTT
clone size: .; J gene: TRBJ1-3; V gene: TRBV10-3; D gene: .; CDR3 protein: CAISDPGHPGNTIYF; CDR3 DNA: TGTGCCATCAGTGATCCGGGACACCCTGGAAACACCATATATTTT
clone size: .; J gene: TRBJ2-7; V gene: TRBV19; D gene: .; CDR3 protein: CASSILTTSSYEQYF; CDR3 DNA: TGTGCCAGTAGTATTCTGACAACTAGCTCCTACGAGCAGTACTTC
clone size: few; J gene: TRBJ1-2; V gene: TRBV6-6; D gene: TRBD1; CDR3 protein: CASSYVDREGYTF; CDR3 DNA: TGTGCCAGCAGTTACGTCGACAGGGAAGGCTACACCTTC
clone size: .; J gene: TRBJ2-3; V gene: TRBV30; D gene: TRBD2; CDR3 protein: CAWSVPPRLSGRTDTQYF; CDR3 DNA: TGTGCCTGGAGTGTACCCCCTCGATTGAGCGGGAGAACAGATACGCAGTATTTT
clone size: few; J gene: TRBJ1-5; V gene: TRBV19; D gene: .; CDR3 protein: CASSPPEYSNQPQHF; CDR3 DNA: TGTGCCAGTAGTCCTCCGGAATATAGCAATCAGCCCCAGCATTTT